Listed below are T cell receptor beta chains from one sample, sequenced in a study of early T cells in non-severe SARS-CoV-2 infection. A single record per CDR3 protein comes from TCRdb applying MiXCR to the 5' RACE reads. The sample has fewer than 60,000 distinct CDR3 sequences; about an eighth are singletons. Sequencing was done on a sample of whole blood. These receptors were obtained from an adult who was a healthcare worker with PCR-confirmed SARS-CoV-2 infection or an uninfected control (not recorded which). The CDR3 runs from the conserved cysteine through the conserved F or W. D genes are given only for firm matches. Clone sizes are given selectively: once, few, many, or a class where the clone is expanded.

CDR3 DNA,CDR3 protein,V gene,clone size,J gene,D gene
TGTGCCAGCAGCGGCATCAGGACTAGCGGGGAACATGGGAGCACAGATACGCAGTATTTT,CASSGIRTSGEHGSTDTQYF,TRBV7-2,many,TRBJ2-3,TRBD2
TGTGCCAGCAGCCTCCAGGGGCGGGCACGATCTAGCACAGATACGCAGTATTTT,CASSLQGRARSSTDTQYF,TRBV3-1,few,TRBJ2-3,-
TGTGCCAGCAGCCGTACAGATTTCTCCTACAATGAGCAGTTCTTC,CASSRTDFSYNEQFF,TRBV9,many,TRBJ2-1,-
TGTGCCAGCAGTTCGGGACTAGCGGGAGGAGGAGAGACCCAGTACTTC,CASSSGLAGGGETQYF,TRBV12-3/TRBV12-4,many,TRBJ2-5,TRBD2
TGTGCCAGCGGGGAACAGGGAGGTGGCTACACCTTC,CASGEQGGGYTF,TRBV2,-,TRBJ1-2,-
TGTGCCAGCCAAACTCCAGGGGTAGAGACCCAGTACTTC,CASQTPGVETQYF,TRBV28,-,TRBJ2-5,-
TGTGCCAGCAGCGTAGCTGTGGAGGATAATTCACCCCTCCACTTT,CASSVAVEDNSPLHF,TRBV9,many,TRBJ1-6,-
TGTGCCAGCAGCGTAGGAGGGGTCACAGATACGCAGTATTTT,CASSVGGVTDTQYF,TRBV9,many,TRBJ2-3,-
TGCGCCAGCAGCTCAGACAGCGGCACTGAAGCTTTCTTT,CASSSDSGTEAFF,TRBV5-1,many,TRBJ1-1,-
TGTGCCAGCAGCAACAGGGTGTGGACCGGGGAGCTGTTTTTT,CASSNRVWTGELFF,TRBV7-8,-,TRBJ2-2,-